The entry below gives a single T cell receptor beta chain sequence along with its context. Its recognized antigen is unknown. Base-call qualities are not available, and no considerably larger clone is one nucleotide away. This record comes from a study of cytomegalovirus exposure and HLA in healthy donors listed by TCRdb under 2017. Looking at the study overall: An earlier analysis of approximately 550 of the donors reported 250 to 350 Gb of sequence data and roughly 100 million unique TCR beta sequences from roughly 180 million T cells. A separate validation cohort of 90 to 150 different subjects was used in addition to the roughly 620-subject first cohort. The number of typed donors differed by locus: roughly 629-640 for A, B, C, DRB1 and DQB1; roughly 510 for DQA1; 606 for DPA1; and some 430 for DPB1. The aim of the study was to test whether cataloging public T cell receptors could identify signatures of past pathogen exposure. An early release covering 550 to 700 HLA-typed donors comprised about 320 gigabases of sequencing data and 85 million to 100 million unique TCR sequences. Among the roughly 410 genotyped donors, more than 70% belonged to the genetic ancestry cluster associated with self-reported Caucasian donors. HLA typing covered class I and class II loci at four-digit resolution. Roughly five DR-DQ haplotypes were treated as single units for association and clustering because of strong linkage in the cohort. Among a few hundred genotyped donors of the cohort, an average of approximately 230,000 unique TCR beta nucleotide sequences were sequenced per donor, about a sixth of them non-productive. In an earlier analysis of roughly 600 of the donors, high-throughput TCR beta sequencing was used to judge whether each TCR beta V gene segment behaved as functional or pseudogenic. Every discovery cohort repertoire had been produced on one sequencing platform. In the later analysis, no new phenotypic data were used to find candidate immune exposures; instead, reliance was placed on TCR beta sequences and their occurrence across donors. In a later genetic analysis, genome-wide SNP genotypes for about three fifths of the roughly 670 donors were used, and that subset was treated as a discovery cohort. Donor age, sex, ethnicity and CMV serostatus were compiled together with the repertoire data. Using immunosequencing, the study profiled T cell repertoires from about 610 subjects and related those repertoires to cytomegalovirus serostatus. The study combined high-throughput TCR immunosequencing, statistical association of individual TCRs with disease status, and machine learning to predict cytomegalovirus infection status. A later analysis re-analyzed previously published TCR beta repertoires from roughly 630 donors and added high-resolution HLA genotyping to study TCR occurrence patterns. Broad study findings and their caveats: A group of highly shared sequence variants was considered likely to be a technical artifact of the sequencing pipeline. A further reported finding was that TCR beta sequences accurately predicted the HLA-A and HLA-B alleles for most subjects in the first cohort. The study listed 150 to 200 TCR beta chains as associated with cytomegalovirus. In a later analysis, HLA-associated TCR beta chains showed more clonal expansion and lower generation probabilities than non-associated chains that were equally common. According to a later analysis, parvovirus B19, influenza, CMV and Epstein-Barr virus appeared linked to several top co-occurrence clusters. When HLA alleles, especially DR and DQ, strongly co-occurred, attributing TCR associations to individual alleles was difficult. The classifier was reported to diagnose cytomegalovirus status with high specificity and sensitivity in both the original cohort and the validation cohort. The authors suggested that the approach could potentially be extended to other disease states and immunological phenotypes. Linkage disequilibrium might explain the correlated functional status among segregating V segments, but an unknown experimental factor could not be ruled out. According to a later genetic analysis, donors in an Asian-associated ancestry cluster had fewer N-insertions in productive TCRs than the approximately 690-donor mean. Most TCR sequences were seen in very few donors, while some public TCRs were found in many individuals. Because some donors lacked HLA typing at each locus, the association tests relied only on the typed subset. According to a later analysis, TCR association rates differed among HLA loci, with DRB1 alleles showing the most associated TCRs and HLA-C alleles showing the fewest. The presence/absence analyses assumed that sequencing depth was roughly uniform across donors, and that assumption may not be true. Over 15 rarely observed V segments, including chromosome 9 orphons, were excluded from the earlier analysis of about 600 of the donors because counts were too low. Specific HLA alleles were associated with roughly 17,000 TCR beta sequences at a false discovery rate of 0.05 in a later analysis. In a later genetic analysis, a missense DCLRE1C variant was associated with V-gene and J-gene trimming of TCR beta chains, and the association was replicated in an independent cohort. According to a later analysis, most CMV-associated TCR beta chains appeared to be HLA-restricted, and the HLA associations seemed to be driven largely by CMV exposure. This cohort had only TCR beta chains sequenced, and the lack of alpha or paired-chain data limited which features could be detected. In vitro tests confirmed that a few of the cytomegalovirus-associated TCR beta chains recognize cytomegalovirus antigens. Broadly in line with IMGT annotations, most TCR beta V segments showed up in productive rearrangements about 87% or about 30% of the time in an earlier analysis of several hundred of the donors. The only immune exposure information available for the cohort was CMV serostatus.

The cohort was made up of around 720 healthy bone marrow donors. All cohort members were sampled while nominally healthy, although unrecorded immune exposures were likely present. The donor was CMV seropositive and belonged to the group of more than 250 seropositive cohort members. Every donor gave a peripheral blood sample, and the peripheral blood mononuclear cells from that sample were used for TCR beta sequencing. Genomic DNA extraction from the blood cell samples was performed with the Qiagen DNeasy Blood Extraction Kit. Library prep was done by the immunoSEQ multiplex PCR assay. A mixture of 60 forward primers for TCR Vbeta segments and 13 reverse primers for TCR Jbeta segments was used in the multiplex PCR. A multiplex PCR assay on genomic DNA amplified the CDR3 region of rearranged TCR beta genes. The Illumina HiSeq System was used to sequence the amplified TCR beta libraries as 87-base-pair reads. The original methods were these. In a later analysis, 80 million or so unique TCR beta chains were counted across the 500 to 850 repertoires, and roughly 10 million of these chains were shared by at least two donors. A nearest-neighbor algorithm error-corrected the raw reads and collapsed the reads into unique sequences, merging closely related sequences to remove PCR and sequencing errors. CDR3 sequences were aligned to IMGT reference sequences to assign V, D and J gene segments. For a sequence to be retained, at least a six-nucleotide match to both a V gene segment and a J gene segment was required. Rearrangements were classified as productive when the CDR3 lacked stop codons and remained in frame with V and J, and all other rearrangements were classified as non-productive. CDR3 was defined according to IMGT convention as the region running from the second conserved V-encoded cysteine to the conserved J-encoded phenylalanine. In an earlier analysis of just under 600 of the donors, sequences lacking an unambiguous match to a single V gene segment were excluded. An earlier analysis of about 590 of the donors classified V segments as functional when productive rearrangements were above 56.7% and as segregating when the standard deviation between donors was above 5%. A statistical classification framework was built to diagnose cytomegalovirus status from the catalog of TCR beta chain sequences. V and J gene assignment, in a later analysis, came from comparing TCR nucleotide sequences with IMGT/GENE-DB human TR gene sequences. Using the TCRdist pipeline, a later analysis assigned CDR3 sequences along with most-parsimonious VDJ recombination scenarios. In a later analysis, every TCR beta chain was defined by the combination of its CDR3 amino acid sequence and its V-gene family, and reads without a unique V-gene family were dropped. In a later analysis, 450 to 600 highly shared, low-generation-probability nucleotide sequences were removed to address suspected cross-contamination and a sequencing artifact. For each public chain, a later analysis derived a clonal expansion index from normalized ranks of inferred template counts within each repertoire. Generation probabilities in a later analysis came from a VDJ recombination model fitted to out-of-frame rearrangements, and those results were checked against IGoR. Hypergeometric tests were used in a later analysis to score TCR-TCR, TCR-HLA and TCR-CMV co-occurrence, with a repertoire-size bias correction applied to the TCR pairs. To estimate false discovery rates, a later analysis permuted the HLA or CMV assignments 20 times. A later analysis grouped co-occurring TCRs with DBSCAN, adding TCRdist sequence similarity when clustering within HLA-allele-positive subsets. Repertoires with fewer than 30,000 or more than 120,000 public chains were left out of co-occurrence clustering, as were four to six repertoires with anomalous nucleotide sharing. What TCRdb holds here is the immuneACCESS table cut down to in-frame rearrangements. Part of the clones is not present; checked against another copy, under half of the missing clones reflect an unresolved V gene, and the others are unexplained. V, J and clone size are taken as reported in that table, and D and trimming were inferred from the DNA itself. Recorded for this sample are some 100,000 clones; roughly 83% of them occurred a single time. Over 4% of the sample is in the top ten clones.

The sequencing input was PBMCs. This TCR was sampled from a female donor in good health and CMV-seropositive.

The DNA is as follows: TGCGCCAGCAGCCAGCTAGCGGGGGGGTTGGCAGATACGCAGTATTTT. It specifies CASSQLAGGLADTQYF. Recombination connected TRBV5-1 to TRBJ2-3; TRBD2 fits 12 bases in the junction. Based on the germline V gene, the CDR1 and CDR2 sequences are SGHRS and YFSETQ. The CDR3 spans 16 residues, from the cysteine through the phenylalanine. The kept DNA is CDR3 alone, 48 bases in frame from the first base. For this chain, trimming is 4 bases at the V end and 4 bases at the J end, and the number of junction bases without a gene match is 7.